This T cell receptor (beta chain) originates from a study of blood T cell repertoires in COVID-19. On the study more broadly: Acute and convalescent COVID-19 specimens originated in the United States, Italy and Spain. In each case, the material was cDNA or gDNA derived from T cells, B-cell-depleted T cells, or PBMCs.

Original methodology: Amplified reference gene primers provided the basis for estimating nucleated cell counts. TCRdb's copy holds only in-frame clones and misses some; the assay was immunoSEQ multiplex PCR. V, J and clone size are those of that table, while D and trimming were read from the DNA. This sample has 400,000 to 500,000 clones, with 80% to 90% found just once. The CDR3 is made up of 15 amino acids. V was clipped by 3 bases and J by 3 bases, with 14 bases between them. Germline V lookup: CDR1 LNHNV, CDR2 YYDKDF (reference sequence). The V call is TRBV15, the J call TRBJ1-2, with D possibly TRBD1 on 6 matching bases. Material for sequencing was peripheral blood. The sequence was obtained from a woman aged 25-40 years with active or convalescent COVID-19. Here the CDR3 DNA reads TGTGCCACCAGCAGTAAACATCCAGGGGACTATGGCTACACCTTC. The encoded protein is CATSSKHPGDYGYTF. The entire variable domain, with the rest obtained from reference TRBV15 and TRBJ1-2, is as follows: DAMVIQNPRYQVTQFGKPVTLSCSQTLNHNVMYWYQQKSSQAPKLLFHYYDKDFNNEADTPDNFQSRRPNTSFCFLDIRSPGLGDTAMYLCATSSKHPGDYGYTFGSGTRLTVV.